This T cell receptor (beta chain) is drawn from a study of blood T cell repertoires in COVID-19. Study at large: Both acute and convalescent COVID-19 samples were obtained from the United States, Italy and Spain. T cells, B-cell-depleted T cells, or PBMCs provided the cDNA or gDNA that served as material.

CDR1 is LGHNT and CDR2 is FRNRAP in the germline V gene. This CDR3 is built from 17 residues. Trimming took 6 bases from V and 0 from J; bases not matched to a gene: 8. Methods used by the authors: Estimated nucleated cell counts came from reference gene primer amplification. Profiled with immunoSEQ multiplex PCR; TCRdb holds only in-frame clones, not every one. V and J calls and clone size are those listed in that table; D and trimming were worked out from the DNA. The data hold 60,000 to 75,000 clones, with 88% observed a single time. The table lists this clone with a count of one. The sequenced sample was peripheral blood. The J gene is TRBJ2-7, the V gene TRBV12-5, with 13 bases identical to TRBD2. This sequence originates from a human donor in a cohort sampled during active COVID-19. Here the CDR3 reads CASGRTSGSPSSYEQYF. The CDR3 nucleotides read TGTGCTAGTGGCCGGACTAGCGGGAGCCCGAGCTCCTACGAGCAGTACTTC.